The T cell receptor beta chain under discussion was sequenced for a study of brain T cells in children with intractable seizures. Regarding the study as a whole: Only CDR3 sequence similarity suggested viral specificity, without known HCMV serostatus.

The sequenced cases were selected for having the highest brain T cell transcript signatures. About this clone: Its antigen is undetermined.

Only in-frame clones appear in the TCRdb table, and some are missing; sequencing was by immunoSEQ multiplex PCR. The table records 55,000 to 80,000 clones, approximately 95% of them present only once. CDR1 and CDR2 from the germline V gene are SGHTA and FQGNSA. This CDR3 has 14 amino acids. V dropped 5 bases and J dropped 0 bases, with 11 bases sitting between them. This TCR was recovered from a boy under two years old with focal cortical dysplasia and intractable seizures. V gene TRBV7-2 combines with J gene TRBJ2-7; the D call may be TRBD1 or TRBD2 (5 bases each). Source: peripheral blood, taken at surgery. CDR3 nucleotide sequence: TGTGCCAGCAGCCCCGGGACGGTCTCCTACGAGCAGTACTTC. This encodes CASSPGTVSYEQYF. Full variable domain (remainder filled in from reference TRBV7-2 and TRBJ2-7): GAGVSQSPSNKVTEKGKDVELRCDPISGHTALYWYRQSLGQGLEFLIYFQGNSAPDKSGLPSDRFSAERTGGSVSTLTIQRTQQEDSAVYLCASSPGTVSYEQYFGPGTRLTVT.